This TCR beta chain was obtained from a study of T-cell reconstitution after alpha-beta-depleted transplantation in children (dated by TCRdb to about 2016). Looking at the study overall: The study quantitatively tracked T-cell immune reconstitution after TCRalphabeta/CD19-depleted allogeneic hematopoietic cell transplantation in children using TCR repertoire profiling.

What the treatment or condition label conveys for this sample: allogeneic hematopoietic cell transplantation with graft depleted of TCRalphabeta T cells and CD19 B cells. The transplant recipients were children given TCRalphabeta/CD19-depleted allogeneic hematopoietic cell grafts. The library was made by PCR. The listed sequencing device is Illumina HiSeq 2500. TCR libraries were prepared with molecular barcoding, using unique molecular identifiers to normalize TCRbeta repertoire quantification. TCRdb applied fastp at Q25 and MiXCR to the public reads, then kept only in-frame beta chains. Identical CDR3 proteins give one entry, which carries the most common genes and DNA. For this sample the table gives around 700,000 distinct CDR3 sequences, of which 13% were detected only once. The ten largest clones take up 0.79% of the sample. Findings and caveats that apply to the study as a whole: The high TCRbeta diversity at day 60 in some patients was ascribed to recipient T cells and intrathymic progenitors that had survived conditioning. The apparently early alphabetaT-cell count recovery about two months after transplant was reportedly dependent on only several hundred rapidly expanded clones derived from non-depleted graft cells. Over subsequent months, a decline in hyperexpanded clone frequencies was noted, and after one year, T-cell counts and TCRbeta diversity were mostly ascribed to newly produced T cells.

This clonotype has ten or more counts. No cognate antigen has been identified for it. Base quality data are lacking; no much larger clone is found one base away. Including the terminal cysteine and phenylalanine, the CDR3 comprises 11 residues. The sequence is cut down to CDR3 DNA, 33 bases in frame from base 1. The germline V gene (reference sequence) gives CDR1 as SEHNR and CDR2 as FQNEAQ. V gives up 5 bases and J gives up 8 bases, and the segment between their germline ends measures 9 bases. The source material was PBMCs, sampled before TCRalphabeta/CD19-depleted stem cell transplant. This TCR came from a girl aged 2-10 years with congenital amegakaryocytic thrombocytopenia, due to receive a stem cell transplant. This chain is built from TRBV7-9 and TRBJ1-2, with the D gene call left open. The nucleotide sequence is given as TGTGCCAGCAGCCTACCAAGAGGCTACACCTTC. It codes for CASSLPRGYTF.